The clone carrying this T cell receptor (beta chain) has more than one count but fewer than ten. As yet, its antigen is unknown. Treatment here: 15 to 20 received Ad26.COV2.S at low or high dose, single or two shots; about 5 received placebo; per-sample allocation not given. The investigators took samples on day 63 after the first vaccine or placebo injection. Vaccination employed an Ad26 vector expressing the Wuhan-strain SARS-CoV-2 spike. The CDR3 sequence is 16 residues long. The V gene lost 1 base and the J gene lost 2 bases, with 12 bases spanning the gap. Per germline, CDR1 MGHRA and CDR2 YSYEKL. Libraries were prepared by immunoSEQ multiplex PCR; TCRdb keeps only in-frame clonotypes and omits some of them. The sample records nearly 400,000 clones, 89% being singletons. The data were obtained in a study of Ad26.COV2.S vaccination and SARS-CoV-2 variants. Study in general: Participants got Ad26.COV2.S intramuscularly, once or twice 56 days apart.

Study-wide results and caveats: Participants given vaccine showed non-spike TCR breadth similar to that of placebo recipients. Vaccine recipients had higher spike-specific TCR breadth than placebo recipients.

The sample was peripheral blood, taken in a trial of Ad26.COV2.S vaccine versus placebo. This sequence originates from a person aged 18 to 59 who received the Ad26.COV2.S COVID-19 vaccine or a placebo. The chain couples TRBV4-1 to TRBJ1-5; tentative D call: TRBD1 (5 bases). The CDR3 is CASSQVPGPGNQPQHF. CDR3 bases: TGCGCCAGCAGCCAAGTACCGGGGCCGGGCAATCAGCCCCAGCATTTT.